The rows below give T cell receptor beta chains drawn from one sample of a study of shared clonotypes between healthy human individuals. Clones were sequenced by immunoSEQ multiplex PCR, and TCRdb holds only the in-frame ones, with some missing. There are millions of clones in the sample; over 85% occur only once, and more than 0.95% lies in the top ten. The material sequenced was naive CD8+ T cells sorted from blood. The receptors derive from a man aged 18 to 29 in good health. The conserved cysteine and the conserved F or W are not part of the CDR3 here. The D gene is left open where the match is weak.

NA	TRBV14	TRBJ1-1	ASSPLMGFSNTEAF
NA	TRBV7-9	TRBJ2-5	ASSSSLETQY
NA	TRBV29-1	TRBJ1-1	SGWGGNTEAF
TRBD1	TRBV5-1	TRBJ2-7	ASSNTGTGSSYEQY
NA	TRBV5-4	TRBJ1-2	ASSWVGSNYGYT
TRBD1	TRBV6-5	TRBJ2-7	ATKTGGLAYEQY
TRBD1	TRBV6-5	TRBJ1-2	ASSYLRTGYDGYT
TRBD1	TRBV7-9	TRBJ1-1	ASSRLQGANTEAF
NA	TRBV19	TRBJ2-7	ASEGTSYEQY
NA	TRBV5-6	TRBJ2-1	ASSWYRGGYNEQF
NA	TRBV19	TRBJ1-1	ASQHSRWAF
TRBD1	TRBV5-4	TRBJ2-2	ASSRWTGMNTGELF
NA	TRBV5-4	TRBJ2-7	ASSLDRSSYEQY
TRBD1	TRBV6-1	TRBJ2-1	ASSPGTVGNEQF
NA	TRBV7-3	TRBJ1-1	ASSPGGHMTTEAF
NA	TRBV13	TRBJ2-6	ASSPTGANVLT
NA	TRBV7-9	TRBJ2-5	ASSSIRETQY
NA	TRBV5-6	TRBJ2-7	ASSEAIGTKTYEQY
NA	TRBV5-6	TRBJ1-5	ASSLGEAFGNQPQH
TRBD2	TRBV27	TRBJ2-7	ASSLTSGPYEQY
TRBD2	TRBV14	TRBJ2-3	ASSLHQGKGLAGVTDTQY
NA	TRBV29-1	TRBJ2-1	SVGGGDAPYNEQF
NA	TRBV5-6	TRBJ1-1	ASSSGAGLTEAF
NA	TRBV5-1	TRBJ2-7	ASSLDRHSYEQY
TRBD1	TRBV7-9	TRBJ1-2	ASSFGDRGDRVYT
NA	TRBV4-3	TRBJ2-1	ASSPLLADSSYNEQF
TRBD1	TRBV19	TRBJ2-7	ASSMTGTYEQY
NA	TRBV14	TRBJ1-2	ASSQEIGVNYGYT
TRBD1	TRBV18	TRBJ2-7	ASSPDEGAESYEQY
NA	TRBV10-2	TRBJ1-2	ASSDSLVAASYT
NA	TRBV29-1	TRBJ1-3	SAQSTGNTIY
TRBD2	TRBV6-1	TRBJ2-1	ASSEEVSGSFYNEQF
NA	TRBV27	TRBJ1-1	ASSLGTGAEAF
TRBD1	TRBV6-5	TRBJ2-7	ASSYSGPGTAYEQY
NA	TRBV10-2	TRBJ1-5	ASSESGGQPQH
NA	TRBV27	TRBJ2-5	ASSYRETQY
NA	TRBV5-6	TRBJ2-7	ASSTGPEQY
NA	TRBV19	TRBJ2-5	ATRVRGRETQY
TRBD1	TRBV7-2	TRBJ1-2	ASSFPPGTGDGYT
NA	TRBV18	TRBJ2-7	AGSPFLGDYEQY
NA	TRBV5-4	TRBJ2-7	ASSSPGTPDYEQY
TRBD1	TRBV28	TRBJ1-1	ASSPRDRRDTEAF
TRBD1	TRBV28	TRBJ1-1	ASRWTGDMNTEAF
TRBD1	TRBV28	TRBJ2-1	ASSQLTGTVNNEQF
NA	TRBV6-6	TRBJ2-7	ASGPAGVYEQY
TRBD1	TRBV30	TRBJ1-2	AWSHDRERYGYT
TRBD1	TRBV10-3	TRBJ2-7	AISEVGDSYEQY
NA	TRBV2	TRBJ2-5	ASNNGNEETQY
TRBD2	TRBV10-1	TRBJ2-1	ASRAGGPGNEQF
NA	TRBV28	TRBJ1-1	AATEQVASTEAF